The following is a T cell receptor (beta chain) sequence with its context. This specimen comes from a study of cytotoxic CD8 clonotypes in ibrutinib-treated CLL. Whole-study context: Once patients had received a median about eleven months of treatment, range 6 to 36, response samples were obtained.

Sequenced by immunoSEQ multiplex PCR; TCRdb stores in-frame clones only, minus some. In the table there are about 160,000 clones, roughly 77% of which are singletons. Germline loops: CDR1 MNHEY, CDR2 SVGAGI. CDR3 size: 13 residues. Trimming stripped 6 bases from V and 6 bases from J, with 12 bases between. The clonotype was recovered from a human donor with chronic lymphocytic leukemia. The source was PBMCs, collected after 12 months of ibrutinib treatment. This sequence joins TRBV6-5 and TRBJ1-5, with D unresolved. The CDR3 nucleotides read TGTGCCAGCAGCCGTTCTCTTGGTCAGCCCCAGCATTTT. Amino acid sequence: CASSRSLGQPQHF.